Presented here are 8 T cell receptor beta chains from one specimen sequenced in a study of OX40 agonist ivuxolimab in advanced cancers. Repertoires were generated with immunoSEQ multiplex PCR, while TCRdb's copy carries only in-frame clones and drops some. This sample yields under 75,000 clones, of which roughly 87% are seen a single time; 0.55% to 0.65% belongs to the top ten. Sequencing was performed on CD4+ or CD8+ T cells sorted from blood, taken in a trial of the OX40 agonist ivuxolimab. The receptors stem from an adult with an advanced solid tumor such as melanoma, head and neck, liver or kidney cancer.

This rearrangement joins TRBV7-6 to TRBJ2-7; D perhaps matches TRBD2 (5 bases). Germline CDR1 and CDR2: SGHVS and FNYEAQ. CDR3 length: 15 residues. V was clipped by 0 bases and J by 6 bases, with 15 bases between them. The CDR3 spells CASSLAEVVGSEQYF. Here the CDR3 DNA reads TGTGCCAGCAGCTTAGCGGAGGTAGTAGGGTCCGAGCAGTACTTC. The complete variable domain, with remaining parts taken from reference TRBV7-6 and TRBJ2-7, reads GAGVSQSPRYKVTKRGQDVALRCDPISGHVSLYWYRQALGQGPEFLTYFNYEAQQDKSGLPNDRFSAERPEGSISTLTIQRTEQRDSAMYRCASSLAEVVGSEQYFGPGTRLTVT.

V gene TRBV28 combines with J gene TRBJ2-3; no firm D call. Germline lookup yields CDR1 MDHEN and CDR2 SYDVKM. This CDR3 is 11 amino acids long. V lost 7 bases and J 3 bases, leaving 5 bases between the germline ends. The CDR3 bases are TGTGCCAGCATTGGGACAGATACGCAGTATTTT. Protein sequence: CASIGTDTQYF.

J is TRBJ2-7 and V is TRBV29-1; the match to TRBD1 covers 10 bases. The V gene's germline CDR1 is SQVTM and CDR2 ANQGSEA. This CDR3 has 15 residues. The V segment lost 5 bases and the J segment 4 bases; nucleotides outside the gene matches: 11. DNA for the CDR3: TGCAGCGTTCAGGGGGGACAGGGGAGAAGATACGAGCAGTACTTC. Translation gives CSVQGGQGRRYEQYF.

This chain uses TRBV5-6 with TRBJ2-2; TRBD1 is a possible D gene (7 bases). The length of the CDR3 is 15 residues. Germline assignment: CDR1 SGHDT and CDR2 YYEEEE. V shed 2 bases and J shed 5 bases, with 13 bases lying between them. CDR3 in amino acids: CASSLGGGWTGELFF. In nucleotides, the CDR3 is TGTGCCAGCAGCTTAGGAGGGGGCTGGACCGGGGAGCTGTTTTTT.

The rearrangement joins TRBV10-3 to TRBJ2-3, with a tentative D call TRBD2 (6 bases). V lost 1 base and J 1 base, leaving 12 bases between the germline ends. The CDR3 runs 16 residues. Germline V gene data show CDR1 as ENHRY and CDR2 as SYGVKD. CDR3: CAISEFTSIGTDTQYF. In DNA form, the CDR3 reads TGTGCCATCAGTGAGTTTACTAGCATCGGCACAGATACGCAGTATTTT.

The rearrangement links TRBV2 to TRBJ1-1, with 7 positions matching TRBD1. Per the germline V gene, CDR1 is SNHLY and CDR2 is FYNNEI. The junction had 7 bases not matched to a gene; V was cut back by 5 bases and J by 10 bases. CDR3 length: 12 amino acids. The CDR3 bases are TGTGCCAGCAGTCCAGACTCAGGGGGAGCTTTCTTT. It specifies CASSPDSGGAFF.

This clone is medium-sized within its sample. The chain employs TRBV7-8 and TRBJ2-7, with D possibly being TRBD1 (5 bases). V was pared by 5 bases and J by 3 bases, with 11 bases between. The germline gives CDR1 SGHVS, CDR2 FQNEAQ. This CDR3 spans 13 amino acids. The DNA for the CDR3 is TGTGCCAGCAGCCCCAGGGTCCTCTACGAGCAGTACTTC. Translated: CASSPRVLYEQYF.

On this clone itself: In the same sample, other DNA sequences code for this CDR3. CDR3 in amino acids: CASSLEQGSYEQYF. DNA of the CDR3: TGCGCCAGCAGCTTGGAGCAGGGGTCCTACGAGCAGTACTTC. J is TRBJ2-7 and V is TRBV5-1; D is perhaps TRBD1 (6 bases). Germline V gene sequence: CDR1 SGHRS, CDR2 YFSETQ. The CDR3 is 14 amino acids. V gave up 0 bases and J gave up 1 base, with 8 bases separating them.